Shown below are 11 T cell receptor beta chains from a single sample sequenced in a study of stem cell transplantation in POMP-related autoinflammatory disease. This table comes from immunoSEQ multiplex PCR, and its TCRdb copy is limited to in-frame clones, with some not included. Of some 70,000 clones in the sample, about nine tenths were seen once. Specimen: CD4+ T cells from PBMCs, collected after stem cell transplantation. The receptors stem from a human patient with POMP-related autoinflammation and immune dysregulation (PRAID). Some T cells may be provided by the graft donor.

The rearrangement uses TRBV7-9 and TRBJ2-2, with D hard to call. Trimming left V 0 bases short and J 2 bases short, with 10 bases between. Germline V gene lookup returns CDR1 SEHNR and CDR2 FQNEAQ (reference sequence). This CDR3 has 16 residues. The CDR3 bases are TGTGCCAGCAGCTTAGCTGCCTTAGAAAACACCGGGGAGCTGTTTTTT. This sequence encodes CASSLAALENTGELFF. The complete variable domain, with remaining parts taken from reference TRBV7-9 and TRBJ2-2, reads DTGVSQNPRHKITKRGQNVTFRCDPISEHNRLYWYRQTLGQGPEFLTYFQNEAQLEKSRLLSDRFSAERPKGSFSTLEIQRTEQGDSAMYLCASSLAALENTGELFFGEGSRLTVL.

The chain recombines TRBV6-4 with TRBJ2-5; TRBD2 aligns across 8 bases. The V gene's germline CDR1 is MRHNA and CDR2 SNTAGT. This CDR3 contains 20 residues. Trimming at V came to 3 bases and at J to 2 bases, leaving 20 bases not matched to a gene. CDR3 in amino acids: CASSEEGFTSGTWDQETQYF. DNA of the CDR3: TGTGCCAGCAGTGAAGAAGGATTCACTAGCGGAACCTGGGATCAAGAGACCCAGTACTTC.

V gene TRBV6-5 combines with J gene TRBJ1-2; no definite D call. Germline V gene lookup returns CDR1 MNHEY and CDR2 SVGAGI. Trimming cost V 2 bases and J 8 bases, with 18 bases left between them. There are 15 residues in the CDR3. CDR3 sequence reads: CASSYGRTTKEGYTF. CDR3 nucleotide sequence: TGTGCCAGCAGTTACGGACGTACTACCAAAGAAGGCTACACCTTC.

The chain couples TRBV19 to TRBJ1-5, with 9 bases aligning to TRBD1. The CDR3 is 14 amino acids. The germline CDR1 and CDR2 sequences are LNHDA and SQIVND (reference sequence). V was pared by 8 bases and J by 4 bases, with 6 bases of the junction left unmatched. CDR3 amino acids: CASGTGGPNQPQHF. CDR3 sequence (DNA): TGTGCCAGTGGAACAGGGGGCCCTAATCAGCCCCAGCATTTT. The full variable domain, completed using reference TRBV19 and TRBJ1-5, is DGGITQSPKYLFRKEGQNVTLSCEQNLNHDAMYWYRQDPGQGLRLIYYSQIVNDFQKGDIAEGYSVSREKKESFPLTVTSAQKNPTAFYLCASGTGGPNQPQHFGDGTRLSIL.

This rearrangement joins TRBV6-5 to TRBJ1-1; D may be TRBD1 (6 bases). The CDR3 is made up of 13 amino acids. With 7 bases removed from V and 4 bases from J, the gap between germline ends came to 13 bases. Looked up from germline, CDR1 is MNHEY and CDR2 is SVGAGI. The CDR3 DNA reads as TGTGCCAGCACCCAGGGGCCTCGCACTGAAGCTTTCTTT. Translating gives CASTQGPRTEAFF.

The rearrangement links TRBV25-1 to TRBJ2-3; 9 bases are a match to TRBD1. CDR1 MGHDK and CDR2 SYGVNS come from the germline V gene. With V trimmed by 3 bases and J by 6 bases, 7 bases remained unmatched. The CDR3 totals 15 residues. The CDR3 loop reads CASSDGTGRSDTQYF. The CDR3 DNA follows: TGTGCCAGCAGTGACGGGACAGGGAGATCGGATACGCAGTATTTT.

The chain has TRBV6-5 and TRBJ1-2; TRBD1 might be the D (6 bases). In germline, CDR1 is MNHEY, CDR2 SVGAGI. V was clipped by 6 bases and J by 5 bases, with 16 bases between them. The CDR3 has 14 residues. CDR3 residues: CASRAGVPRYGYTF. The CDR3 DNA is TGTGCCAGCAGAGCAGGGGTTCCGAGGTATGGCTACACCTTC.

The chain uses TRBV5-8 and TRBJ1-6; 9 nucleotides match TRBD1. Per germline, CDR1 SGHTS and CDR2 YDEGEE. The junction had 5 bases not matched to a gene; V was cut back by 2 bases and J by 2 bases. The CDR3 has 17 residues. This chain's CDR3 is CASSFLTGGPYNSPLHF. Here the CDR3 DNA reads TGTGCCAGCAGCTTCCTGACAGGGGGTCCCTATAATTCACCCCTCCACTTT.

V and J are TRBV18 and TRBJ2-2; D is unclear. Per the germline V gene, CDR1 is KGHSH and CDR2 is LQKENI. V lost 3 bases to trimming and J lost 2 bases, with 1 base between them. The CDR3 runs 12 residues. The CDR3 is CASSPNTGELFF. As DNA, the CDR3 is TGTGCCAGCTCACCTAACACCGGGGAGCTGTTTTTT.

The rearrangement uses TRBV4-1 and TRBJ2-1; D ambiguous. In germline, CDR1 is MGHRA, CDR2 YSYEKL. This CDR3 is 14 amino acids long. Between the trimmed V and J ends, which lost 2 bases and 1 base, there was a span of 6 bases. This CDR3 is CASSQPASYNEQFF. Written as DNA, the CDR3 is TGCGCCAGCAGCCAACCTGCTTCCTACAATGAGCAGTTCTTC.

The CDR3 protein is CASSEGYDTQYF. In nucleotides, the CDR3 is TGTGCCAGCAGTGAAGGCTACGATACGCAGTATTTT. V and J are TRBV6-1 and TRBJ2-3; no firm D call. This CDR3 has 12 residues. Germline V CDR1 and CDR2: MNHNS, SASEGT. V was shortened by 1 base and J by 6 bases, with 5 bases between the two germline ends.